The next 32 T cell receptor beta chains were all read from a single sample in a study of cytomegalovirus exposure and HLA in healthy donors. PCR amplification relied on 60 Vbeta primers (plus 13 Jbeta primers). The method was immunoSEQ multiplex PCR; TCRdb's version includes in-frame clones alone and lacks a portion of them. The table includes 100,000 to 150,000 clones, 70% to 90% detected once. Material: PBMCs. These receptors came from a man aged 18-30 years in good health and CMV-seropositive.

The genes are TRBV15 and TRBJ1-2; no clear D. Between the trimmed V and J ends, which lost 0 bases and 4 bases, there was a span of 3 bases. Germline V gene data show CDR1 as LNHNV and CDR2 as YYDKDF (reference sequence). CDR3 length: 12 amino acids. The CDR3 coding sequence is TGTGCCACCAGCAGAGATCGCTATGGCTACACCTTC. Translating gives CATSRDRYGYTF.

The table lists this clone with a few counts. The chain uses TRBV10-3 and TRBJ1-1; TRBD1 might be the D (5 bases). The CDR3 runs to 15 residues. V lost 7 bases to trimming and J lost 0 bases, with 15 bases between them. Germline V gives CDR1 ENHRY, CDR2 SYGVKD. The CDR3 sequence is CAITRSDTLNTEAFF. The CDR3 nucleotides are TGTGCCATCACCCGATCGGACACATTGAACACTGAAGCTTTCTTT.

This clone was observed a single time. The chain couples TRBV9 to TRBJ1-1; 12 bases map to TRBD1. Germline trimming cut 3 bases from V and 2 bases from J; bases unmatched to any gene: 2. Looked up from germline, CDR1 is SGDLS and CDR2 is YYNGEE. The CDR3 has 15 residues. CDR3 loop: CASSGGQGANTEAFF. The CDR3 bases are TGTGCCAGCAGCGGGGGACAGGGGGCTAACACTGAAGCTTTCTTT.

This sequence joins TRBV5-5 and TRBJ2-3; 9 bases are a match to TRBD1. This CDR3 comprises 15 residues. Trimming took 4 bases from V and 5 from J; bases not matched to a gene: 8. Germline V gene data show CDR1 as SGHKS and CDR2 as YYEKEE (reference sequence). CDR3 amino acids: CASSSGRTGVDTQYF. The CDR3 DNA reads as TGTGCCAGCAGCAGCGGTCGGACAGGGGTAGATACGCAGTATTTT. The full variable domain, with the rest looked up from reference TRBV5-5 and TRBJ2-3, is DAGVTQSPTHLIKTRGQQVTLRCSPISGHKSVSWYQQVLGQGPQFIFQYYEKEERGRGNFPDRFSARQFPNYSSELNVNALLLGDSALYLCASSSGRTGVDTQYFGPGTRLTVL.

V is TRBV5-1 and J is TRBJ1-1; no firm D call. Germline CDR1 reads SGHRS; CDR2 reads YFSETQ. The CDR3 contains 12 residues. Trimming took 5 bases from V and 4 from J, leaving 9 bases between them. CDR3 nucleotide sequence: TGCGCCAGCAGGGAGGGAGGCACTGAAGCTTTCTTT. It codes for CASREGGTEAFF. Full variable domain (missing parts from reference TRBV5-1 and TRBJ1-1): KAGVTQTPRYLIKTRGQQVTLSCSPISGHRSVSWYQQTPGQGLQFLFEYFSETQRNKGNFPGRFSGRQFSNSRSEMNVSTLELGDSALYLCASREGGTEAFFGQGTRLTVV.

The sample holds a few counts of this clone. The chain employs TRBV6-5 and TRBJ2-7; D is possibly TRBD2 (6 bases). Between the trimmed V and J ends, which lost 0 bases and 7 bases, there was a span of 16 bases. Germline V gives CDR1 MNHEY, CDR2 SVGAGI. The CDR3 is 15 residues long. CDR3 loop: CASSYSGGTSEEQYF. The DNA for the CDR3 is TGTGCCAGCAGTTACTCTGGGGGGACCTCTGAAGAGCAGTACTTC.

This chain connects TRBV30 to TRBJ2-7, with 11 bases lining up with TRBD2. From germline, CDR1 is GTSNPN and CDR2 SVGIG (reference sequence). After removal of 7 bases from V and 7 bases from J, the junction contained 9 bases not matched to a gene. The CDR3 is 13 amino acids. This CDR3 is CASYSGGAKEQYF. CDR3 DNA: TGTGCCTCCTATAGCGGGGGGGCGAAAGAGCAGTACTTC.

This clone was picked up a small number of times. J is TRBJ2-7 and V is TRBV30, with D possibly matching TRBD2 (7 bases). The V gene's germline CDR1 is GTSNPN and CDR2 SVGIG (reference sequence). V lost 3 bases, J lost 2 bases, and 14 bases lay in between. The length of the CDR3 is 14 residues. This chain's CDR3 is CAWRGGARTYEQYF. Here the CDR3 DNA reads TGTGCCTGGAGAGGGGGGGCCCGCACCTACGAGCAGTACTTC. The full variable domain, completed using reference TRBV30 and TRBJ2-7, is SQTIHQWPATLVQPVGSPLSLECTVEGTSNPNLYWYRQAAGRGLQLLFYSVGIGQISSEVPQNLSASRPQDRQFILSSKKLLLSDSGFYLCAWRGGARTYEQYFGPGTRLTVT.

This chain links TRBV4-2 with TRBJ2-7; TRBD2 might be the D (7 bases). The germline V and J ends were trimmed by 0 bases and 0 bases, with 12 bases remaining between them. Germline CDR1 LGHNA, CDR2 YNFKEQ. The CDR3 length is 16 residues. CDR3 region: CASSQDGGRPSYEQYF. The CDR3 DNA sequence: TGTGCCAGCAGCCAAGACGGGGGGCGACCCTCCTACGAGCAGTACTTC.

This rearrangement joins TRBV19 to TRBJ2-6, with D hard to call. V dropped 7 bases and J dropped 4 bases, with 11 bases sitting between them. CDR3 length: 14 residues. The V gene's germline CDR1 is LNHDA and CDR2 SQIVND (reference sequence). In DNA, the CDR3 is TGTGCCAGTACCCTTACTGAGGGGGCCAACGTCCTGACTTTC. Translated: CASTLTEGANVLTF.

This clone was observed a handful of times. The V and J genes are TRBV28 and TRBJ2-2, with 11 positions matching TRBD1. The CDR3 is 15 amino acids. V lost 6 bases to trimming and J lost 5 bases; unmatched junction nucleotides: 5. Germline CDR1 MDHEN, CDR2 SYDVKM. CDR3: CASRSGQGGTGELFF. The CDR3 coding sequence is TGTGCCAGCAGGTCGGGACAGGGGGGTACCGGGGAGCTGTTTTTT.

The rearrangement links TRBV27 to TRBJ2-3, with D hard to call. Germline V gene sequence: CDR1 MNHEY, CDR2 SMNVEV (reference sequence). There are 13 residues in the CDR3. V lost 4 bases to trimming and J lost 6 bases, with 11 bases between them. DNA for the CDR3: TGTGCCAGCAGTTCTCGACTGGCGGATACGCAGTATTTT. Translating it yields CASSSRLADTQYF.

The chain combines TRBV14 with TRBJ2-7, with TRBD2 identical over 10 bases. Looked up from germline, CDR1 is SGHDN and CDR2 is FVKESK. The CDR3 is 17 amino acids. V trimming: 2 bases; J trimming: 4 bases; junction bases outside the gene matches: 11. In DNA form, the CDR3 reads TGTGCCAGCAGCCAAACCGCGCTAGCGGGGGCAAATTACGAGCAGTACTTC. Translation gives CASSQTALAGANYEQYF.

This clone appeared a few times. This chain links TRBV2 with TRBJ1-1; a weak D match, TRBD1 (5 bases). Per germline, CDR1 SNHLY and CDR2 FYNNEI. Trimming shortened V by 5 bases and J by 7 bases, and 17 bases separated the two germline ends. This CDR3 has 14 amino acids. This chain's CDR3 is CASSRQSAWVEAFF. The CDR3 DNA sequence: TGTGCCAGCAGTAGACAGTCGGCTTGGGTTGAAGCTTTCTTT.

This chain links TRBV28 with TRBJ2-7, with TRBD1 identical over 8 bases. The J segment lost 3 bases and the V segment lost 5 bases, leaving 6 bases of the junction unmatched. CDR1 and CDR2 from the germline V gene are MDHEN and SYDVKM. This CDR3 comprises 14 residues. The CDR3 here is CASSPGQGNYEQYF. The CDR3 bases are TGTGCCAGCAGTCCAGGACAGGGAAACTACGAGCAGTACTTC.

The chain uses TRBV10-3 and TRBJ2-5; 10 bases match TRBD2. Germline CDR1 is ENHRY and CDR2 is SYGVKD. Germline trimming cut 6 bases from V and 5 bases from J; bases unmatched to any gene: 9. The CDR3 is 15 amino acids. CDR3 bases: TGTGCCATCAGAGCGAGCGGGGGGGCCGTGGAGACCCAGTACTTC. Translated: CAIRASGGAVETQYF.

This chain uses TRBV11-2 with TRBJ2-1; 7 bases map to TRBD2. There are 15 residues in the CDR3. Germline trimming cut 7 bases from V and 0 bases from J; bases unmatched to any gene: 6. Germline CDR1 SGHAT, CDR2 FQNNGV. The CDR3 bases are TGTGCCAGCATCGTGGGACTAAGCTCCTACAATGAGCAGTTCTTC. Translating it yields CASIVGLSSYNEQFF.

Points on this clone: A junction boundary mismatches the germline segment, possibly from a read error. This CDR3 is also generated by other DNA sequences in the sample. The chain carries TRBV18 and TRBJ1-4; 7 bases line up with TRBD1. The length of the CDR3 is 16 residues. Per germline, CDR1 KGHSH and CDR2 LQKENI. CDR3 sequence reads: CASSPTEGQQYEKLFF. The CDR3 DNA reads as TGCGCCAGCTCACCGACCGAGGGACAGCAATATGAAAAACTGTTTTTT. Together with reference TRBV18 and TRBJ1-4, the CDR3 gives the full variable domain: NAGVMQNPRHLVRRRGQEARLRCSPMKGHSHVYWYRQLPEEGLKFMVYLQKENIIDESGMPKERFSAEFPKEGPSILRIQQVVRGDSAAYFCASSPTEGQQYEKLFFGSGTQLSVL.

V is TRBV30 and J is TRBJ2-7; D uncertain. Germline CDR1 reads GTSNPN; CDR2 reads SVGIG (reference sequence). Deletions cut 3 bases from V and 3 bases from J, with 9 bases between. CDR3 length: 12 amino acids. The CDR3 region has the DNA TGTGCCTGGAGCATAGAGAGCTACGAGCAGTACTTC. Its protein product is CAWSIESYEQYF. The variable domain in full, completed from reference TRBV30 and TRBJ2-7, reads SQTIHQWPATLVQPVGSPLSLECTVEGTSNPNLYWYRQAAGRGLQLLFYSVGIGQISSEVPQNLSASRPQDRQFILSSKKLLLSDSGFYLCAWSIESYEQYFGPGTRLTVT.

The rearrangement joins TRBV29-1 to TRBJ2-6; 7 positions match TRBD1. CDR1 and CDR2 from the germline V gene are SQVTM and ANQGSEA. This CDR3 spans 17 amino acids. V trimming: 5 bases; J trimming: 0 bases; junction bases outside the gene matches: 10. The CDR3 region has the DNA TGCAGCGTTCATGGGGGACAGTTAGGCTCTGGGGCCAACGTCCTGACTTTC. Residues: CSVHGGQLGSGANVLTF. The whole variable domain, filled in from reference TRBV29-1 and TRBJ2-6, reads SAVISQKPSRDICQRGTSLTIQCQVDSQVTMMFWYRQQPGQSLTLIATANQGSEATYESGFVIDKFPISRPNLTFSTLTVSNMSPEDSSIYLCSVHGGQLGSGANVLTFGAGSRLTVL.

The chain carries TRBV5-1 and TRBJ1-4; TRBD1 might be the D (6 bases). Germline CDR1 and CDR2: SGHRS and YFSETQ. CDR3 size: 16 residues. The V and J ends lost 4 bases and 8 bases respectively, with 21 bases between them. CDR3 DNA: TGCGCCAGCAGCGCGCGACAGGATTGGGGAGTAGAAAAACTGTTTTTT. Translation: CASSARQDWGVEKLFF. The full variable domain, its missing parts supplied by reference TRBV5-1 and TRBJ1-4, is KAGVTQTPRYLIKTRGQQVTLSCSPISGHRSVSWYQQTPGQGLQFLFEYFSETQRNKGNFPGRFSGRQFSNSRSEMNVSTLELGDSALYLCASSARQDWGVEKLFFGSGTQLSVL.

DNA for the CDR3: TGTGCCACCAAGGGAGGGACAGGGTGGAACACTGAAGCTTTCTTT. It is translated as CATKGGTGWNTEAFF. The chain has TRBV28 and TRBJ1-1; 9 bases match TRBD1. The CDR3 is made up of 15 amino acids. V lost 10 bases to trimming and J lost 1 base; unmatched junction nucleotides: 10. Germline V gene data show CDR1 as MDHEN and CDR2 as SYDVKM.

The rearrangement links TRBV29-1 to TRBJ2-1; the D gene is possibly TRBD1 (6 bases). Looked up from germline, CDR1 is SQVTM and CDR2 is ANQGSEA. V was trimmed by 7 bases and J by 0 bases, leaving 13 bases between them. The CDR3 consists of 14 residues. DNA for the CDR3: TGCAGCGAGGTCACAGGGAGCTCCTACAATGAGCAGTTCTTC. As protein: CSEVTGSSYNEQFF.

The chain joins TRBV6-1 to TRBJ2-5; D is possibly TRBD2 (5 bases). With the DNA end fitting TRBJ2-7 better, the J assignment may be wrong. The germline CDR1 and CDR2 sequences are MNHNS and SASEGT. The CDR3 sequence is 16 residues long. CDR3 sequence reads: CASSEILGSGSYEQYF. CDR3 coding DNA: TGTGCCAGCAGTGAAATATTAGGCAGCGGTTCCTACGAGCAGTACTTC.

The chain carries TRBV6-6 and TRBJ2-1; the match to TRBD1 covers 8 bases. The CDR3 is made up of 14 amino acids. V lost 4 bases and J lost 7; bases outside the gene matches: 6. Germline V gives CDR1 MNHNY, CDR2 SVGAGI (reference sequence). The CDR3 is CASSWKGQENEQFF. The DNA for the CDR3 is TGTGCCAGCAGTTGGAAGGGACAGGAGAATGAGCAGTTCTTC.

The chain employs TRBV11-2 and TRBJ2-1, with 8 bases aligning to TRBD1. Germline V gives CDR1 SGHAT, CDR2 FQNNGV. The CDR3 spans 17 residues. The V segment lost 1 base and the J segment 5 bases; nucleotides outside the gene matches: 10. CDR3 bases: TGTGCCAGCAGCTTAGGCCGGGGCAGGGGGCGGGACAATGAGCAGTTCTTC. This encodes CASSLGRGRGRDNEQFF.

The rearrangement joins TRBV5-4 to TRBJ1-3; 7 bases are shared with TRBD1. The CDR3 length is 17 residues. J gave up 0 bases and V 7 bases, and 13 bases lay outside the gene matches. The germline gives CDR1 SGHNT, CDR2 YYREEE (reference sequence). The CDR3 DNA is TGTGCCAGCGGTGGACAGGAAGAGATTCGCTCTGGAAACACCATATATTTT. Amino acids: CASGGQEEIRSGNTIYF.

The V and J genes are TRBV7-9 and TRBJ1-2; a possible D gene is TRBD1 (5 bases). Trimming removed 1 base at V and 6 bases at J, with 9 bases between. Per the germline V gene, CDR1 is SEHNR and CDR2 is FQNEAQ (reference sequence). The CDR3 is made up of 13 amino acids. CDR3 region: CASSLVGGDGYTF. The CDR3 DNA is TGTGCCAGCAGCTTAGTGGGGGGAGATGGCTACACCTTC.

This clone was seen once. This chain connects TRBV28 to TRBJ1-2; 8 nucleotides line up with TRBD1. CDR3 length equals 13 residues. The germline gives CDR1 MDHEN, CDR2 SYDVKM. V lost 6 bases to trimming and J lost 8 bases; unmatched junction nucleotides: 8. CDR3 sequence: CASRDTGGNGYTF. DNA of the CDR3: TGTGCCAGCAGAGACACAGGGGGTAACGGCTACACCTTC.

This clone was picked up a small number of times. CDR3 in amino acids: CASGLTDTGNQPQHF. CDR3 coding DNA: TGTGCCTCCGGCCTCACAGATACTGGCAATCAGCCCCAGCATTTT. The V call is TRBV6-5, the J call TRBJ1-5; D is undetermined. Trimming cost V 11 bases and J 2 bases, with 19 bases left between them. The CDR3 consists of 15 residues. Germline V gene sequence: CDR1 MNHEY, CDR2 SVGAGI.

Worth noting for this clone: An end of the junction does not agree with germline; a read error may underlie this. The J gene is TRBJ2-2, the V gene TRBV29-1; the D is unclear. The CDR3 sequence is 11 residues long. Per the germline V gene, CDR1 is SQVTM and CDR2 is ANQGSEA. The CDR3 nucleotides read TGCAGCGTCGCGAACTCCGGGGAGCTGTTTTTT. Protein product: CSVANSGELFF.

DNA of the CDR3: TGTGCCAGCAGTGGGACAGGGTATTGGACTGAAGCTTTCTTT. Encoded protein: CASSGTGYWTEAFF. The chain carries TRBV28 and TRBJ1-1, with TRBD1 identical over 9 bases. This CDR3 spans 14 amino acids. Germline-derived CDR1 and CDR2 are MDHEN and SYDVKM. The V gene end was trimmed by 5 bases and the J gene end by 5 bases; junction bases not matched to a gene: 6.